The source of this T cell receptor (beta chain) is a study of T cell changes during pregnancy in multiple sclerosis. The CDR3 runs to 15 residues. After removal of 0 bases from V and 6 bases from J, the junction contained 4 bases not matched to a gene. Germline V gene lookup returns CDR1 SGHRS and CDR2 YFSETQ. Assay used: immunoSEQ multiplex PCR; TCRdb lists only in-frame clones, some missing. The sample contains tens of thousands of clones, approximately 92% of which appear only once. The sequence came from a female donor with multiple sclerosis, enrolled in a pregnancy study. V and J are TRBV5-1 and TRBJ2-1; 9 bases match TRBD2. The sample here was peripheral blood, taken in the second trimester of pregnancy. The CDR3 sequence: CASSLEGSGSNEQFF. CDR3 DNA: TGCGCCAGCAGCTTGGAGGGTAGCGGGAGCAATGAGCAGTTCTTC.